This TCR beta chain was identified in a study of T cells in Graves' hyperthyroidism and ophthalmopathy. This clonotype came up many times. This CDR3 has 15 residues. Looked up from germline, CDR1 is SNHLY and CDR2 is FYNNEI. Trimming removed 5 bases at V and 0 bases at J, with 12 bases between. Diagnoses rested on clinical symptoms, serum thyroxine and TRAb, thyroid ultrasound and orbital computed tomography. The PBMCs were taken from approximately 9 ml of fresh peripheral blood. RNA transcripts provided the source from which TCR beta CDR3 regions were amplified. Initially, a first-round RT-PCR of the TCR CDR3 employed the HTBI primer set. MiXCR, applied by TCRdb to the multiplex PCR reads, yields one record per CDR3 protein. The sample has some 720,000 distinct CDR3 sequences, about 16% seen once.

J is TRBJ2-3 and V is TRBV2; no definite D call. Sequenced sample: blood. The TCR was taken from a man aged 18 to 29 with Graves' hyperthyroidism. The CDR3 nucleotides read TGTGCCAGCAGTACAAGACTGATTAGCACAGATACGCAGTATTTT. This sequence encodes CASSTRLISTDTQYF.